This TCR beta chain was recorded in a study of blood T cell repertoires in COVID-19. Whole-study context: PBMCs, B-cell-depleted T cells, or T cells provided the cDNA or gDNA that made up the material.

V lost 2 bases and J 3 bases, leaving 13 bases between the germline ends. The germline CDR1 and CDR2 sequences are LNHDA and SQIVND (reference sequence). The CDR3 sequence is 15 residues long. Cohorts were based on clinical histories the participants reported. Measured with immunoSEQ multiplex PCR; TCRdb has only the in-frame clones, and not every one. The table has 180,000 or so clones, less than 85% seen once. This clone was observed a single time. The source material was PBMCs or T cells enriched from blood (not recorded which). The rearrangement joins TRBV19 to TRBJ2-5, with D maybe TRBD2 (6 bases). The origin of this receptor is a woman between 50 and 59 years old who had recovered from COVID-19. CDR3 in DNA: TGTGCCAGTAGTATAAGTAGGACTACTAAAGAGACCCAGTACTTC. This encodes CASSISRTTKETQYF. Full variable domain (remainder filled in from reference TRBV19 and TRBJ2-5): DGGITQSPKYLFRKEGQNVTLSCEQNLNHDAMYWYRQDPGQGLRLIYYSQIVNDFQKGDIAEGYSVSREKKESFPLTVTSAQKNPTAFYLCASSISRTTKETQYFGPGTRLLVL.